This TCR beta chain was recorded in a study of cytomegalovirus exposure and HLA in healthy donors. On this clone: The antigen remains undetermined.

General observations from the study: The classifier reportedly diagnosed cytomegalovirus status with high sensitivity and specificity. Researchers reported in a later analysis that common viral pathogens appeared linked to several top clusters. Later analysis found that TCR beta chains associated with HLA were more clonally expanded than other, equally common chains. Researchers counted roughly 150 TCR beta chains as cytomegalovirus-associated.

Amplification used 60 Vbeta primers and 13 Jbeta primers. Here immunoSEQ multiplex PCR was the method, and the copy in TCRdb shows in-frame clones only, minus some. Here the sample spans around 150,000 clones, about 80% being singletons. This CDR3 contains 17 residues. The trim removed 3 bases at V and 4 bases at J, leaving 10 bases unmatched. Germline CDR1 and CDR2: WSHSY and SAAADI. Material for sequencing was PBMCs. The rearrangement links TRBV10-2 to TRBJ2-2; 8 nucleotides align to TRBD2. The sequence was obtained from a girl under 18 in good health and CMV-seropositive. The CDR3 loop is CASSEPGGRRRTGELFF. Here the CDR3 DNA reads TGCGCCAGCAGTGAACCTGGCGGGAGGCGTCGCACCGGGGAGCTGTTTTTT.